Listed below are T cell receptor beta chains from one sample, sequenced in a study of T cell repertoires in cytomegalovirus infection. Each CDR3 protein is one row after TCRdb ran MiXCR on the reads. The sample records about 150,000 distinct CDR3 sequences, around 22% being singletons. The sample was PBMCs. Receptors originate from a human donor in good health (CMV status not recorded). Some clones in this sample may be carry-over from other donors' samples. Each CDR3 is given with its conserved first and last residue. A D gene is named only where the DNA matches it firmly. The listing skips clone size in some rows; elsewhere it reads once, few, many or a size class.

CDR3 DNA: TGTGCCAGCAGCCCCGGGACTAGCGGGAGGAATGAGCAGTTCTTC
CDR3 protein: CASSPGTSGRNEQFF
V gene: TRBV28
J gene: TRBJ2-1
D gene: TRBD2
clone size: few

CDR3 DNA: TGTGCCACCAGCAGAGATTTCCGAACAGGGAACACTGAAGCTTTCTTT
CDR3 protein: CATSRDFRTGNTEAFF
V gene: TRBV15
J gene: TRBJ1-1
D gene: NA
clone size: NA

CDR3 DNA: TGTGCCAGCAGCCCCACCGGGACTAGTAGATCAGATACGCAGTATTTT
CDR3 protein: CASSPTGTSRSDTQYF
V gene: TRBV7-2
J gene: TRBJ2-3
D gene: TRBD2
clone size: many

CDR3 DNA: TGCAGTGCTACCGGACAGATTTATGGCTACACCTTC
CDR3 protein: CSATGQIYGYTF
V gene: TRBV20-1
J gene: TRBJ1-2
D gene: NA
clone size: NA

CDR3 DNA: TGTGCCAGCAGCTCACAGGGATTTTCCTCTGGGGCCAACGTCCTGACTTTC
CDR3 protein: CASSSQGFSSGANVLTF
V gene: TRBV12-3/TRBV12-4
J gene: TRBJ2-6
D gene: NA
clone size: few

CDR3 DNA: TGTGCCAGCAGTGACCAAGAGACCCCGTACTTC
CDR3 protein: CASSDQETPYF
V gene: TRBV25-1
J gene: TRBJ2-5
D gene: NA
clone size: NA

CDR3 DNA: TGTGCCAGCAGCACCCAAAAAATGACAGGGACCTACGAGCAGTACTTC
CDR3 protein: CASSTQKMTGTYEQYF
V gene: TRBV28
J gene: TRBJ2-7
D gene: TRBD1
clone size: many

CDR3 DNA: TGTGCCAGCAGTGACCTACAGGGCGTTGGCACAGATACGCAGTATTTT
CDR3 protein: CASSDLQGVGTDTQYF
V gene: TRBV27
J gene: TRBJ2-3
D gene: NA
clone size: NA

CDR3 DNA: TGTGCCAGCTCCCGGCTAGCGCCAACCACGGAGACCCAGTACTTC
CDR3 protein: CASSRLAPTTETQYF
V gene: TRBV7-9
J gene: TRBJ2-5
D gene: NA
clone size: many

CDR3 DNA: TGTGCCAGCAGCTTAGCTTGGGGTGCTAGCGGGGGGGTTGCCTACAATGAGCAGTTCTTC
CDR3 protein: CASSLAWGASGGVAYNEQFF
V gene: TRBV7-2
J gene: TRBJ2-1
D gene: TRBD2
clone size: many